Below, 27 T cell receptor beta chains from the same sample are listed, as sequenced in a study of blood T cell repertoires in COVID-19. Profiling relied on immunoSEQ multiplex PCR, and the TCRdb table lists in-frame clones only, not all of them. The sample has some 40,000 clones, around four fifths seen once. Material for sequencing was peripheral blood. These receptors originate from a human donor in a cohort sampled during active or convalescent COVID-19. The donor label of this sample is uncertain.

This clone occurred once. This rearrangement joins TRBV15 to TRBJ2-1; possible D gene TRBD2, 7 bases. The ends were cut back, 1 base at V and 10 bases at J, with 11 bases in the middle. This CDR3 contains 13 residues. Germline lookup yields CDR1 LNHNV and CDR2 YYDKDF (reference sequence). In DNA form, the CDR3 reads TGTGCCACCAGCAGAGGGGGGGGCTTGGAGCAGTTCTTC. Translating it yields CATSRGGGLEQFF.

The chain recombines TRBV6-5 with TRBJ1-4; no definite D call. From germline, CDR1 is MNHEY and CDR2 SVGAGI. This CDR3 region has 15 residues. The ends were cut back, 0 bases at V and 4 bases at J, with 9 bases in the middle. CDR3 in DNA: TGTGCCAGCAGTTACTCGACGGGGATTAATGAAAAACTGTTTTTT. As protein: CASSYSTGINEKLFF.

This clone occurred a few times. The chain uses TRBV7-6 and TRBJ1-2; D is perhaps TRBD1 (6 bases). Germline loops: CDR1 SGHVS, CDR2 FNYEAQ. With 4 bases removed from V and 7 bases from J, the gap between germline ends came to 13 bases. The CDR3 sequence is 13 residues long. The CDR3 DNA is TGTGCCAGCAGCTACCAAGGGGGTCTTGGCTACACCTTC. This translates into CASSYQGGLGYTF.

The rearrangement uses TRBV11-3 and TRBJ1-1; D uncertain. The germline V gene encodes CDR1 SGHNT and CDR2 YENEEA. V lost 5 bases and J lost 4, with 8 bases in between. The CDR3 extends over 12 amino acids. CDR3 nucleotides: TGTGCCAGCAGCGAACACGTCACTGAAGCTTTCTTT. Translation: CASSEHVTEAFF.

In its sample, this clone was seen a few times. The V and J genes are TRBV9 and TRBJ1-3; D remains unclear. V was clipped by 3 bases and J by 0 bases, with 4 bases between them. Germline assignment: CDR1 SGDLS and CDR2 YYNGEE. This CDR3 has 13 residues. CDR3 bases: TGTGCCAGCAGCGGTAACTCTGGAAACACCATATATTTT. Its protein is CASSGNSGNTIYF.

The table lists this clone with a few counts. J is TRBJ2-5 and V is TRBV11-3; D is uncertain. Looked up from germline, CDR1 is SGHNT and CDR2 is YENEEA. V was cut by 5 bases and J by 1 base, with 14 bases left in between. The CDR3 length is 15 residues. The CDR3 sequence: CASSPRGGFQETQYF. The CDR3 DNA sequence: TGTGCCAGCAGCCCCCGCGGCGGTTTCCAAGAGACCCAGTACTTC.

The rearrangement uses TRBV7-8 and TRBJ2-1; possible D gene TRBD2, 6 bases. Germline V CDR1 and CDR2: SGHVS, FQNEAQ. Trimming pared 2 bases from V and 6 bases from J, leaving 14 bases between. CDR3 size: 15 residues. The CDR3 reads CASSLRRDSLNEQFF. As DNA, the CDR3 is TGTGCCAGCAGCTTACGGAGGGACTCGCTCAATGAGCAGTTCTTC.

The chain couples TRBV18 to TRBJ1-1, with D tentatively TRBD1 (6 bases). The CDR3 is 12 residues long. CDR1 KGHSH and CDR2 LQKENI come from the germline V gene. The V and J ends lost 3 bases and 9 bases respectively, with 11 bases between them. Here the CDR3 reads CASSPETGKAFF. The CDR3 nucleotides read TGTGCCAGCTCACCCGAGACAGGAAAAGCTTTCTTT.

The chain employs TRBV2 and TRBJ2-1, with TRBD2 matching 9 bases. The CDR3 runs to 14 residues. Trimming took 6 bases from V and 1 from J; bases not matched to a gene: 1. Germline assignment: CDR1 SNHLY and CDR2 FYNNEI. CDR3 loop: CASRREGSYNEQFF. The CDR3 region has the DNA TGTGCCAGCAGGCGGGAGGGGTCCTACAATGAGCAGTTCTTC.

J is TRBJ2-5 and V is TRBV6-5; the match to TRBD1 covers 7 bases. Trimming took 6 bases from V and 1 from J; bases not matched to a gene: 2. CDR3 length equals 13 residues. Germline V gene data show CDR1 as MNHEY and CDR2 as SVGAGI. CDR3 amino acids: CASRRQGQETQYF. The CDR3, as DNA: TGTGCCAGCAGACGACAGGGCCAAGAGACCCAGTACTTC.

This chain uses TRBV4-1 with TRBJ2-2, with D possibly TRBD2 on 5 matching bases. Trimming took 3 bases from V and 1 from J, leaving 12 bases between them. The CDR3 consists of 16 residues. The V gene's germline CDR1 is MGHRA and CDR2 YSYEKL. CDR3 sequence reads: CASSHIGLKNTGELFF. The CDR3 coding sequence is TGCGCCAGCAGCCACATAGGACTCAAGAACACCGGGGAGCTGTTTTTT.

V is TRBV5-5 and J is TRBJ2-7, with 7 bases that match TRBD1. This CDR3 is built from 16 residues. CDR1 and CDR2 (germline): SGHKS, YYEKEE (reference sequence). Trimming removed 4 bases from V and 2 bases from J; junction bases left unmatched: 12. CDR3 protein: CASSQATTGSPYEQYF. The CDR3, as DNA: TGTGCCAGCAGCCAAGCCACGACAGGGTCCCCCTACGAGCAGTACTTC.

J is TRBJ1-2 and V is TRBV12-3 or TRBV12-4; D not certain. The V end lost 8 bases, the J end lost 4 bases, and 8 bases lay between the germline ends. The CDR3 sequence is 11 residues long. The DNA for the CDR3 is TGTGCCAGCGGCAGAGGCTATGGCTACACCTTC. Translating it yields CASGRGYGYTF.

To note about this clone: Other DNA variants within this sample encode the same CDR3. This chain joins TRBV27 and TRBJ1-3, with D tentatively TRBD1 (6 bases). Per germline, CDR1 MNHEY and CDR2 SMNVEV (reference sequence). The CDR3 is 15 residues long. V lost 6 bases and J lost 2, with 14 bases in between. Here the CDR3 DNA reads TGTGCCAGCAGGGGAGGGACAAAGACTGGAAACACCATATATTTT. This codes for CASRGGTKTGNTIYF.

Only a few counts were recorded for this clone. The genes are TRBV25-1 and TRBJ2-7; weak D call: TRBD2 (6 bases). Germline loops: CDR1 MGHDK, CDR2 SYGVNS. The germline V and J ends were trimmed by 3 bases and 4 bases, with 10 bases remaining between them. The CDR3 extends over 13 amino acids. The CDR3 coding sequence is TGTGCCAGCAGTGACGGGAGTATTTACGAGCAGTACTTC. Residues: CASSDGSIYEQYF.

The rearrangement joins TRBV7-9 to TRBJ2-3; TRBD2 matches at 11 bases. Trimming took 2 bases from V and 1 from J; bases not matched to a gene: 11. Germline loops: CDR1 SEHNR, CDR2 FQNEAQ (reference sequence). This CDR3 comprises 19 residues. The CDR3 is CASSLIRLAGGPGTDTQYF. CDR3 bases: TGTGCCAGCAGCTTAATTAGGTTAGCGGGAGGGCCCGGCACAGATACGCAGTATTTT.

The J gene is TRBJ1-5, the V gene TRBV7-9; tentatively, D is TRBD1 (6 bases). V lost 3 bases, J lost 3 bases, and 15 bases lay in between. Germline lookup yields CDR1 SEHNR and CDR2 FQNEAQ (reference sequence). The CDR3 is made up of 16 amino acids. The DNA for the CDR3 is TGTGCCAGCAGCTTGGACCTGGACAGCAACAATCAGCCCCAGCATTTT. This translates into CASSLDLDSNNQPQHF. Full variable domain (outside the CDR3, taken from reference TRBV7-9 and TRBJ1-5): DTGVSQNPRHKITKRGQNVTFRCDPISEHNRLYWYRQTLGQGPEFLTYFQNEAQLEKSRLLSDRFSAERPKGSFSTLEIQRTEQGDSAMYLCASSLDLDSNNQPQHFGDGTRLSIL.

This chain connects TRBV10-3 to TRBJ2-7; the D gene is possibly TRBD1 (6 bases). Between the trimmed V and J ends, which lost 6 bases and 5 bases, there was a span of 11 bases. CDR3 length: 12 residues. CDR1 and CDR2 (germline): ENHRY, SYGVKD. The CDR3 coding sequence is TGTGCCATCAGCACCTACAGGGACGAGCAGTACTTC. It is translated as CAISTYRDEQYF.

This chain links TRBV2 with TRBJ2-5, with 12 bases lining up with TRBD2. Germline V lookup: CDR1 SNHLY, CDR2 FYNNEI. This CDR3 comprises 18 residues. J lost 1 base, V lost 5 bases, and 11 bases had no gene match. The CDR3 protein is CASSPLAGGSAFQETQYF. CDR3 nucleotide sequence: TGTGCCAGCAGTCCCCTAGCGGGAGGGTCCGCCTTCCAAGAGACCCAGTACTTC.

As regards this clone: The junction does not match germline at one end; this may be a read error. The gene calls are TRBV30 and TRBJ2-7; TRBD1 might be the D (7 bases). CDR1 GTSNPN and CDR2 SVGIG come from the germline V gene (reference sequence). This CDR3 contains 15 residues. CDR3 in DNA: TGTGCCTGGAGTGTGATAGACAGGGACTCCAACGAGCAGTACTTC. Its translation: CAWSVIDRDSNEQYF.

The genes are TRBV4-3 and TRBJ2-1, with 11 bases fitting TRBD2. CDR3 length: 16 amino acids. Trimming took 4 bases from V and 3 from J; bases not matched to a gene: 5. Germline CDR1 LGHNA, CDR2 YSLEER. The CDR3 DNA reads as TGCGCCAGCAGCCCACCTCTAGCGGGAGGCTACAATGAGCAGTTCTTC. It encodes CASSPPLAGGYNEQFF.

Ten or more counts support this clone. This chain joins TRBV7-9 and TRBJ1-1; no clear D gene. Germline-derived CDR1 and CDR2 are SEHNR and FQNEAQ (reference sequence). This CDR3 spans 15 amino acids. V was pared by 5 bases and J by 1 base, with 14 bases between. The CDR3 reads CASSAPHNQNTEAFF. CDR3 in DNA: TGTGCCAGCAGCGCACCACACAATCAGAACACTGAAGCTTTCTTT.

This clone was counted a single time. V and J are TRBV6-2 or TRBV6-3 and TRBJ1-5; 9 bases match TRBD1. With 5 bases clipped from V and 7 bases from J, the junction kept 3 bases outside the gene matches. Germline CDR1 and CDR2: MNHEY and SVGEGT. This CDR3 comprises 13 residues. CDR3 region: CASSGGQGQPQHF. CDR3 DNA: TGTGCCAGCAGTGGGGGACAGGGCCAGCCCCAGCATTTT.

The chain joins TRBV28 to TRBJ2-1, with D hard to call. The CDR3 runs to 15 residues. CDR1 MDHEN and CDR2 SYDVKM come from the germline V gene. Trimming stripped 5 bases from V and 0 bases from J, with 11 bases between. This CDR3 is CASSPWRSSYNEQFF. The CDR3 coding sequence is TGTGCCAGCAGTCCCTGGCGGAGCTCCTACAATGAGCAGTTCTTC.

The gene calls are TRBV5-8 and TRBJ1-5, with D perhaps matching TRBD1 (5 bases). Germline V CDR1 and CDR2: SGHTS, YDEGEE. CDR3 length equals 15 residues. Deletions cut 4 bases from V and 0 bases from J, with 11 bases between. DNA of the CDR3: TGTGCCAGCAGCCCAAAGGGGTATAGCAATCAGCCCCAGCATTTT. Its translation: CASSPKGYSNQPQHF.

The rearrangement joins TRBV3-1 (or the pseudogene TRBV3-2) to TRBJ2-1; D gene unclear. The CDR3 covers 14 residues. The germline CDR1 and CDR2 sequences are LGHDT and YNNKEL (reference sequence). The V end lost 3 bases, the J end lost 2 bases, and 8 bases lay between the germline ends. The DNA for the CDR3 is TGTGCCAGCAGCCACTGGCGGACCTACAATGAGCAGTTCTTC. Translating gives CASSHWRTYNEQFF.

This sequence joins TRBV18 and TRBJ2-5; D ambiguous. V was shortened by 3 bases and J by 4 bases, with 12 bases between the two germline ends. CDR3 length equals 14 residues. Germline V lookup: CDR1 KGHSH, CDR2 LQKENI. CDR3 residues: CASSPGQVGETQYF. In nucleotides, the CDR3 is TGTGCCAGCTCACCCGGCCAGGTGGGAGAGACCCAGTACTTC.